The sequence of this T cell receptor (beta chain) was determined in a study of cytomegalovirus exposure and HLA in healthy donors. Study summary: The same platform was used for the 130 or so validation repertoires and the approximately 670 first-cohort repertoires, a later analysis reported.

The CDR3 extends over 13 amino acids. Germline CDR1 reads MNHEY; CDR2 reads SMNVEV (reference sequence). V dropped 5 bases and J dropped 5 bases, with 10 bases sitting between them. Produced via immunoSEQ multiplex PCR; TCRdb's table is partial and in-frame only. Found here are 50,000 to 65,000 clones, 89% of them singletons; the top ten hold 15%. The sequence came from a young woman in good health and CMV-seronegative. The sequenced sample consisted of PBMCs. V is TRBV27 and J is TRBJ2-1, with D perhaps matching TRBD2 (5 bases). CDR3 bases: TGTGCCAGCAGTGTGGACTCGAACAATGAGCAGTTCTTC. It translates to CASSVDSNNEQFF.